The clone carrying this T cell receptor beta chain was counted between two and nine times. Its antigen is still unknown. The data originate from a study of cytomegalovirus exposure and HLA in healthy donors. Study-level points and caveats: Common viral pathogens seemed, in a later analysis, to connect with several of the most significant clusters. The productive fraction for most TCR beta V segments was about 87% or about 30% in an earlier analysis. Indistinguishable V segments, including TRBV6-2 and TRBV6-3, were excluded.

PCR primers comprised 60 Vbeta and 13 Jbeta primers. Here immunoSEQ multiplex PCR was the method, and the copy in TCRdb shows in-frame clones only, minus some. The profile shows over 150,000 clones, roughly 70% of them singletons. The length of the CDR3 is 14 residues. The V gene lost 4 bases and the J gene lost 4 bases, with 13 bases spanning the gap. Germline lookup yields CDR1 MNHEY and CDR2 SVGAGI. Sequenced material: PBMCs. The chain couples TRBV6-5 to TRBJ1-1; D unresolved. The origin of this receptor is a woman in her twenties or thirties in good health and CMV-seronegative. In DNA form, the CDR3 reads TGTGCCAGCAGTTTTAACTACGGGTCCACTGAAGCTTTCTTT. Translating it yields CASSFNYGSTEAFF.